This entry lists 32 T cell receptor beta chains sequenced from one sample in a study of blood T cell repertoires in COVID-19. Generated by immunoSEQ multiplex PCR, the TCRdb table keeps only in-frame clones and is missing some. The sample contains approximately 190,000 clones, around 84% of which appear only once. The source material was peripheral blood. The source of these receptors is a human donor in a cohort sampled during active COVID-19.

The V call is TRBV2, the J call TRBJ2-7; perhaps TRBD1 as D (6 bases). V dropped 6 bases and J dropped 6 bases, with 18 bases sitting between them. This CDR3 contains 14 residues. Germline V gives CDR1 SNHLY, CDR2 FYNNEI. CDR3 nucleotides: TGTGCCAGCAGATTTAGCGACAGGCCTGGCGAGCAGTACTTC. It is translated as CASRFSDRPGEQYF.

In this sample, this clone turned up a few times. The chain is built from TRBV4-2 and TRBJ2-2; D is possibly TRBD2 (7 bases). Trimming left V 0 bases short and J 4 bases short, with 15 bases between. The CDR3 is 17 residues long. CDR1 is LGHNA, CDR2 YNFKEQ, per germline. The DNA for the CDR3 is TGTGCCAGCAGCCAAGAGTGGGCGGGGGCCATCACCGGGGAGCTGTTTTTT. Its translation is CASSQEWAGAITGELFF.

The genes are TRBV6-5 and TRBJ1-2, with D hard to call. Germline V lookup: CDR1 MNHEY, CDR2 SVGAGI. The CDR3 length is 13 residues. Trimming pared 4 bases from V and 4 bases from J, leaving 10 bases between. The CDR3: CASSSGKSYGYTF. For the CDR3, the DNA is TGTGCCAGCAGTTCGGGGAAATCCTATGGCTACACCTTC.

This clone was detected only a few times. The sample carries other DNA sequences with the same CDR3. The rearrangement joins TRBV2 to TRBJ1-5; D not certain. CDR3 length equals 12 residues. V shed 7 bases and J shed 4 bases, with 8 bases lying between them. CDR1 is SNHLY and CDR2 is FYNNEI in the germline V gene. CDR3 sequence (DNA): TGTGCCAGCACCTTATTGAATCAGCCCCAGCATTTT. This gives the protein CASTLLNQPQHF.

This chain links TRBV11-3 with TRBJ2-3; 10 nucleotides line up with TRBD2. The CDR3 is 15 amino acids. Germline values: CDR1 SGHNT, CDR2 YENEEA. Losses at the gene ends were 5 bases for V and 0 bases for J; bases not matched to a gene: 2. The CDR3 coding sequence is TGTGCCAGCAGCCTTAGCGGGGGGAGCACAGATACGCAGTATTTT. Translated: CASSLSGGSTDTQYF.

V and J are TRBV14 and TRBJ2-2; D not resolved. Germline CDR1 SGHDN, CDR2 FVKESK. The CDR3 covers 14 residues. The germline V and J ends were trimmed by 1 base and 5 bases, with 8 bases remaining between them. CDR3 residues: CASSQASWTGELFF. The CDR3 DNA sequence: TGTGCCAGCAGCCAAGCCAGTTGGACCGGGGAGCTGTTTTTT.

The chain links TRBV6-1 to TRBJ2-1; TRBD2 might be the D (5 bases). Deletions cut 3 bases from V and 0 bases from J, with 6 bases between. The CDR3 is 14 residues long. The germline V gene has CDR1 MNHNS and CDR2 SASEGT. CDR3 loop: CASSDGSSYNEQFF. Here the CDR3 DNA reads TGTGCCAGCAGTGATGGGAGCTCCTACAATGAGCAGTTCTTC.

V usage is TRBV7-9 and J usage is TRBJ1-4, with D uncertain. The CDR3 loop spans 13 amino acids. Between the trimmed V and J ends, which lost 5 bases and 4 bases, there was a span of 8 bases. Germline V gives CDR1 SEHNR, CDR2 FQNEAQ (reference sequence). The CDR3 DNA follows: TGTGCCAGCAGCCCCGAGTATAATGAAAAACTGTTTTTT. Protein product: CASSPEYNEKLFF. Combining the CDR3 with reference TRBV7-9 and TRBJ1-4 gives the whole variable domain DTGVSQNPRHKITKRGQNVTFRCDPISEHNRLYWYRQTLGQGPEFLTYFQNEAQLEKSRLLSDRFSAERPKGSFSTLEIQRTEQGDSAMYLCASSPEYNEKLFFGSGTQLSVL.

This clone was observed a handful of times. The rearrangement joins TRBV11-2 to TRBJ1-3; tentative D call: TRBD1 (5 bases). V gave up 4 bases and J gave up 3 bases, with 10 bases separating them. The CDR3 totals 14 residues. Germline V gene lookup returns CDR1 SGHAT and CDR2 FQNNGV. In DNA, the CDR3 is TGTGCCAGCAGCTACATGGGGGGTGGAAACACCATATATTTT. Residues: CASSYMGGGNTIYF. The full variable domain, its missing parts supplied by reference TRBV11-2 and TRBJ1-3, is EAGVAQSPRYKIIEKRQSVAFWCNPISGHATLYWYQQILGQGPKLLIQFQNNGVVDDSQLPKDRFSAERLKGVDSTLKIQPAKLEDSAVYLCASSYMGGGNTIYFGEGSWLTVV.

The gene calls are TRBV4-2 and TRBJ2-2; TRBD2 matches 10 bases. V trimming: 1 base; J trimming: 7 bases; junction bases outside the gene matches: 6. CDR3 length: 16 residues. Germline V CDR1 and CDR2: LGHNA, YNFKEQ. The CDR3 loop reads CASSQAGTSAGGELFF. The CDR3 DNA reads TGTGCCAGCAGCCAAGCTGGGACTAGCGCAGGCGGGGAGCTGTTTTTT.

The rearrangement uses TRBV5-5 and TRBJ1-5; D not certain. V lost 5 bases and J 9 bases, leaving 21 bases between the germline ends. The CDR3 extends over 15 amino acids. CDR1 SGHKS and CDR2 YYEKEE come from the germline V gene (reference sequence). In DNA, the CDR3 is TGTGCCAGCAGTCGGGAACAGAGCCACGGTCTGCCCCAGCATTTT. It yields the protein CASSREQSHGLPQHF.

This clone was counted a single time. The chain combines TRBV6-5 with TRBJ2-7; TRBD2 agrees at 9 bases. This CDR3 is built from 12 residues. Germline CDR1 is MNHEY and CDR2 is SVGAGI. Unmatched junction bases numbered 5, after V lost 8 bases and J lost 6 bases. The CDR3 region is CASAGLAFEQYF. The CDR3 nucleotides are TGTGCCAGCGCGGGACTAGCCTTCGAGCAGTACTTC.

This clone was observed a single time. The chain joins TRBV2 to TRBJ2-1; TRBD2 agrees at 7 bases. Trimming removed 7 bases from V and 7 bases from J; junction bases left unmatched: 7. CDR1 is SNHLY and CDR2 is FYNNEI in the germline V gene. This CDR3 spans 13 amino acids. DNA of the CDR3: TGTGCCAGCACCAGCGGGAAAAGTAATGAGCAGTTCTTC. This translates into CASTSGKSNEQFF.

V usage is TRBV10-1 and J usage is TRBJ2-5; possible D gene TRBD1, 6 bases. Germline CDR1 and CDR2: WNHNN and SYGVQD (reference sequence). V was pared by 6 bases and J by 1 base, with 9 bases between. The CDR3 consists of 13 residues. In nucleotides, the CDR3 is TGCGCCAGCAGCCGGGACACCCAAGAGACCCAGTACTTC. This sequence encodes CASSRDTQETQYF.

The genes are TRBV6-6 and TRBJ2-2; 10 bases line up with TRBD2. V lost 5 bases and J lost 2; bases outside the gene matches: 14. The CDR3 spans 19 residues. Germline V gene data show CDR1 as MNHNY and CDR2 as SVGAGI (reference sequence). The DNA for the CDR3 is TGTGCCAGCAGTCCAGCGGGGGGGCCTACCCTACTAAACACCGGGGAGCTGTTTTTT. Protein product: CASSPAGGPTLLNTGELFF.

This clone has only a few counts. The rearrangement joins TRBV5-1 to TRBJ1-1; 9 nucleotides line up with TRBD1. In germline, CDR1 is SGHRS, CDR2 YFSETQ. The CDR3 covers 16 residues. The trim removed 6 bases at V and 2 bases at J, leaving 11 bases unmatched. In DNA form, the CDR3 reads TGCGCCAGCATGGTACGCCCGGGACAGGGTAACACTGAAGCTTTCTTT. Protein product: CASMVRPGQGNTEAFF.

This sequence joins TRBV6-5 and TRBJ1-2, with 10 positions matching TRBD1. V trimming: 8 bases; J trimming: 7 bases; junction bases outside the gene matches: 10. CDR1 is MNHEY and CDR2 is SVGAGI in the germline V gene. There are 14 residues in the CDR3. The CDR3 DNA reads TGTGCCAGCCTTCTAGGGACAGGGGAACGTGGCTACACCTTC. Translating gives CASLLGTGERGYTF.

The chain joins TRBV27 to TRBJ2-2; TRBD1 is a possible D gene (7 bases). From germline, CDR1 is MNHEY and CDR2 SMNVEV (reference sequence). Trimming took 8 bases from V and 3 from J, leaving 19 bases between them. This CDR3 comprises 16 residues. Written as DNA, the CDR3 is TGTGCCAGCGCGGCAGGGGGGCAGGCTGACACCGGGGAGCTGTTTTTT. Its translation is CASAAGGQADTGELFF.

J is TRBJ2-7 and V is TRBV28, with D unclear. Germline CDR1 and CDR2: MDHEN and SYDVKM. The CDR3 totals 13 residues. Trimming took off 3 bases at V and 2 bases at J, with 8 bases between the two ends. The CDR3 DNA sequence: TGTGCCAGCAGTTTGTCTCCCCCCTACGAGCAGTACTTC. Protein sequence: CASSLSPPYEQYF. Based on the CDR3 plus reference TRBV28 and TRBJ2-7, the full variable domain is DVKVTQSSRYLVKRTGEKVFLECVQDMDHENMFWYRQDPGLGLRLIYFSYDVKMKEKGDIPEGYSVSREKKERFSLILESASTNQTSMYLCASSLSPPYEQYFGPGTRLTVT.

The gene calls are TRBV7-9 and TRBJ2-3; the match to TRBD2 covers 7 bases. This CDR3 has 15 residues. Trimming removed 3 bases from V and 1 base from J; junction bases left unmatched: 4. CDR1 and CDR2 (germline): SEHNR, FQNEAQ (reference sequence). CDR3 protein: CASSFPTSGTDTQYF. The CDR3 nucleotides read TGTGCCAGCAGCTTTCCAACTAGCGGCACAGATACGCAGTATTTT.

CDR3 DNA: TGCGCCAGCAGCTCATTCCCGGGTGCAAGGATTCAGTACTTC. Residues: CASSSFPGARIQYF. This chain links TRBV5-1 with TRBJ2-4; no firm D call. V dropped 3 bases and J dropped 10 bases, with 17 bases sitting between them. This CDR3 spans 14 amino acids. Germline V lookup: CDR1 SGHRS, CDR2 YFSETQ.

The chain links TRBV19 to TRBJ1-1, with 7 bases matching TRBD1. Per germline, CDR1 LNHDA and CDR2 SQIVND (reference sequence). V was clipped by 3 bases and J by 3 bases; unmatched bases: 4. The CDR3 runs to 14 residues. Here the CDR3 reads CASSMGQLDTEAFF. DNA of the CDR3: TGTGCCAGTAGTATGGGACAGCTGGACACTGAAGCTTTCTTT.

This rearrangement joins TRBV29-1 to TRBJ2-3, with a weak D call TRBD1 (5 bases). The CDR3 totals 13 residues. V lost 7 bases and J 0 bases, leaving 11 bases between the germline ends. The germline V gene encodes CDR1 SQVTM and CDR2 ANQGSEA. The CDR3 nucleotides read TGCAGCGCAGAGACAGTAAGCACAGATACGCAGTATTTT. It translates to CSAETVSTDTQYF.

The chain joins TRBV4-1 to TRBJ2-2; D gene unclear. The germline CDR1 and CDR2 sequences are MGHRA and YSYEKL. V dropped 2 bases and J dropped 1 base, with 14 bases sitting between them. CDR3 size: 17 residues. CDR3 sequence reads: CASSQRIQTENTGELFF. CDR3 nucleotide sequence: TGCGCCAGCAGCCAAAGAATACAGACCGAGAACACCGGGGAGCTGTTTTTT.

This clone was seen repeatedly, ten times or more. The chain employs TRBV7-9 and TRBJ2-2, with no clear D. V lost 0 bases to trimming and J lost 2 bases, with 7 bases between them. The germline V gene has CDR1 SEHNR and CDR2 FQNEAQ (reference sequence). The CDR3 is 15 residues long. Here the CDR3 DNA reads TGTGCCAGCAGCTTAGCCGAGGTTAACACCGGGGAGCTGTTTTTT. Protein: CASSLAEVNTGELFF.

The chain joins TRBV18 to TRBJ2-3; D is perhaps TRBD2 (7 bases). Germline CDR1 is KGHSH and CDR2 is LQKENI. The CDR3 loop spans 15 amino acids. V dropped 3 bases and J dropped 3 bases, with 13 bases sitting between them. Here the CDR3 DNA reads TGTGCCAGCTCACCGGGGGGGGCCGGAACAGATACGCAGTATTTT. Translating it yields CASSPGGAGTDTQYF.

The rearrangement uses TRBV7-9 and TRBJ2-7, with D maybe TRBD2 (6 bases). CDR1 is SEHNR, CDR2 FQNEAQ, per germline (reference sequence). The CDR3 spans 17 residues. V was shortened by 5 bases and J by 0 bases, with 20 bases between the two germline ends. The CDR3 sequence is CASSLYAGTGSSYEQYV. For the CDR3, the DNA is TGTGCCAGCAGCCTTTACGCCGGGACTGGGAGCTCCTACGAGCAGTACGTC.

This chain connects TRBV9 to TRBJ1-3; D possibly corresponds to TRBD1 (6 bases). Germline values: CDR1 SGDLS, CDR2 YYNGEE. CDR3 size: 15 residues. V was trimmed by 5 bases and J by 4 bases, leaving 16 bases between them. DNA for the CDR3: TGTGCCAGCAGGGGGGCGGAGGTCGCAGGAAACACCATATATTTT. Protein product: CASRGAEVAGNTIYF.

A few counts support this clone. The V gene is TRBV5-1, the J gene TRBJ2-5; 7 bases map to TRBD2. The CDR3 has 17 residues. V shed 7 bases, J shed 3 bases, and the junction held 18 bases outside the gene matches. Germline values: CDR1 SGHRS, CDR2 YFSETQ. The CDR3 loop is CASGPYIQRGYKETQYF. The CDR3 DNA reads TGCGCCAGCGGACCTTACATCCAGCGGGGATATAAAGAGACCCAGTACTTC.

This clone was picked up one time. CDR3 amino acids: CASSSGKGGTQYF. CDR3 in DNA: TGTGCCAGCAGCTCCGGGAAGGGAGGGACCCAGTACTTC. This chain links TRBV7-3 with TRBJ2-5, with D maybe TRBD2 (6 bases). Per the germline V gene, CDR1 is SGHTA and CDR2 is FQGTGA. The V end lost 4 bases, the J end lost 7 bases, and 13 bases lay between the germline ends. The CDR3 loop spans 13 amino acids.

The J gene is TRBJ2-7, the V gene TRBV6-1; D is undetermined. Trimming cost V 3 bases and J 7 bases, with 13 bases left between them. CDR1 is MNHNS and CDR2 is SASEGT in the germline V gene. This CDR3 is 13 amino acids long. In DNA form, the CDR3 reads TGTGCCAGCAGTGAGATTGCAGTCGGGGAGCAGTACGTC. It translates to CASSEIAVGEQYV.

This chain's CDR3 is CATRPAIPYEQYV. The CDR3 region has the DNA TGTGCCACCAGGCCAGCGATCCCCTACGAGCAGTACGTC. The chain uses TRBV15 and TRBJ2-7, with D hard to call. CDR3 length equals 13 residues. Germline assignment: CDR1 LNHNV and CDR2 YYDKDF (reference sequence). The V end was cut by 6 bases, the J end by 2 bases, with 11 bases between.